The 23 T cell receptor beta chains given below trace back to one sample, sequenced in a study of cytomegalovirus exposure and HLA in healthy donors. Primers: 60 Vbeta forward and 13 Jbeta reverse. The protocol was immunoSEQ multiplex PCR, while the TCRdb copy is restricted to in-frame clones and leaves out a portion. The table has about 83,000 clones, more than 80% seen once; the top ten hold around 2%. Sequenced material: PBMCs. Source of these receptors: a woman aged 25 to 45 in good health and CMV-seronegative.

This clone was observed a single time. This sequence joins TRBV6-6 and TRBJ2-5, with D hard to call. The germline V gene has CDR1 MNHNY and CDR2 SVGAGI (reference sequence). This CDR3 is built from 12 residues. Deletions cut 9 bases from V and 2 bases from J, with 10 bases between. In DNA form, the CDR3 reads TGTGCCAGTGCACCCGGGCAAGAGACCCAGTACTTC. It encodes CASAPGQETQYF.

The chain links TRBV19 to TRBJ2-5; possible D gene TRBD2, 6 bases. This CDR3 is 13 amino acids long. Trimming shortened V by 5 bases and J by 2 bases, and 9 bases separated the two germline ends. The germline gives CDR1 LNHDA, CDR2 SQIVND (reference sequence). The CDR3 is CASSPGTQETQYF. CDR3 bases: TGTGCCAGTAGTCCCGGGACTCAAGAGACCCAGTACTTC. Variable domain in full (rest from reference TRBV19 and TRBJ2-5): DGGITQSPKYLFRKEGQNVTLSCEQNLNHDAMYWYRQDPGQGLRLIYYSQIVNDFQKGDIAEGYSVSREKKESFPLTVTSAQKNPTAFYLCASSPGTQETQYFGPGTRLLVL.

The chain has TRBV15 and TRBJ2-3; a possible D gene is TRBD1 (5 bases). Germline-derived CDR1 and CDR2 are LNHNV and YYDKDF (reference sequence). This CDR3 contains 13 residues. The V and J ends lost 9 bases and 1 base respectively, with 11 bases between them. In DNA form, the CDR3 reads TGTGCCACGGGAAGGGGTGGCACAGATACGCAGTATTTT. Its protein product is CATGRGGTDTQYF.

The genes are TRBV5-4 and TRBJ1-2; 7 nucleotides line up with TRBD1. This CDR3 is 16 amino acids long. Trimming removed 4 bases from V and 0 bases from J; junction bases left unmatched: 9. CDR1 SGHNT and CDR2 YYREEE come from the germline V gene (reference sequence). In DNA, the CDR3 is TGTGCCAGCAGCCCTTCGGGACAGATCACTAACTATGGCTACACCTTC. It specifies CASSPSGQITNYGYTF.

The genes are TRBV19 and TRBJ1-1; 7 bases fit TRBD1. CDR1 and CDR2 (germline): LNHDA, SQIVND (reference sequence). With V trimmed by 4 bases and J by 5 bases, 7 bases remained unmatched. The CDR3 loop spans 14 amino acids. As DNA, the CDR3 is TGTGCCAGTAGTACAGCAGGGGGGTGGACTGAAGCTTTCTTT. It translates to CASSTAGGWTEAFF.

This clone was observed a single time. The rearrangement links TRBV27 to TRBJ1-1; D gene unclear. The germline gives CDR1 MNHEY, CDR2 SMNVEV (reference sequence). V gave up 5 bases and J gave up 0 bases, with 13 bases separating them. This CDR3 comprises 15 residues. The CDR3 DNA reads TGTGCCAGCAGTGTGCCCGGGAATATGAACACTGAAGCTTTCTTT. Its protein is CASSVPGNMNTEAFF.

The V and J genes are TRBV7-9 and TRBJ2-7; the D is unclear. Germline values: CDR1 SEHNR, CDR2 FQNEAQ (reference sequence). CDR3 length: 14 amino acids. Trimming took 5 bases from V and 0 from J, leaving 11 bases between them. This CDR3 is CASSPRVSSYEQYF. CDR3 DNA: TGTGCCAGCAGCCCCCGGGTTTCCTCCTACGAGCAGTACTTC.

This chain connects TRBV10-3 to TRBJ1-2, with TRBD1 matching 11 bases. V lost 6 bases and J lost 1; bases outside the gene matches: 7. CDR3 length equals 16 residues. Germline loops: CDR1 ENHRY, CDR2 SYGVKD. The CDR3 region has the DNA TGTGCCATCAGCGGACAGGGGGCGCGGGGTAACTATGGCTACACCTTC. Translated: CAISGQGARGNYGYTF.

The chain links TRBV30 to TRBJ2-6; D is possibly TRBD1 (8 bases). The germline V and J ends were trimmed by 0 bases and 3 bases, with 24 bases remaining between them. Germline V CDR1 and CDR2: GTSNPN, SVGIG (reference sequence). There are 20 residues in the CDR3. This CDR3 reads CAWSVNRGAGGLGGANVLTF. In DNA, the CDR3 is TGTGCCTGGAGTGTAAACCGGGGGGCAGGGGGCTTGGGTGGGGCCAACGTCCTGACTTTC.

The CDR3 spells CAWGRGGTDTQYF. DNA of the CDR3: TGTGCCTGGGGCAGGGGTGGGACAGATACGCAGTATTTT. The gene calls are TRBV30 and TRBJ2-3; D is perhaps TRBD1 (6 bases). The V gene's germline CDR1 is GTSNPN and CDR2 SVGIG (reference sequence). V was shortened by 5 bases and J by 3 bases, with 12 bases between the two germline ends. This CDR3 has 13 amino acids.

Comment on this clone: Germline is not matched at one junction end, which may reflect a read error. The chain uses TRBV7-7 and TRBJ2-3; D possibly corresponds to TRBD1 (6 bases). Germline V gene data show CDR1 as SSHAT and CDR2 as FNYEAQ (reference sequence). This CDR3 has 15 residues. CDR3 coding DNA: TGTGCTAGCAGCTTTAGTGACAGGAGCACAGATACGCAGTATTTT. Amino acids: CASSFSDRSTDTQYF.

The CDR3 DNA reads TGTGCCAGCAGCGATCGGGACAGGCTCAACACTGAAGCTTTCTTT. It is translated as CASSDRDRLNTEAFF. This chain joins TRBV7-2 and TRBJ1-1; 8 bases agree with TRBD1. There are 15 residues in the CDR3. Germline CDR1 and CDR2: SGHTA and FQGNSA. V shed 5 bases and J 2 bases; nucleotides not matched to a gene: 7.

The rearrangement uses TRBV5-5 and TRBJ2-1; the D is unclear. The CDR3 totals 15 residues. Germline values: CDR1 SGHKS, CDR2 YYEKEE (reference sequence). V lost 0 bases to trimming and J lost 5 bases, with 12 bases between them. CDR3 DNA: TGTGCCAGCAGCTTGGGAGTGACTTCGGACAATGAGCAGTTCTTC. It yields the protein CASSLGVTSDNEQFF.

The rearrangement joins TRBV7-3 to TRBJ1-6, with 7 bases lining up with TRBD1. V was clipped by 8 bases and J by 5 bases; unmatched bases: 3. Germline values: CDR1 SGHTA, CDR2 FQGTGA. This CDR3 has 13 residues. The CDR3 loop is CASRQGNNSPLHF. CDR3 coding DNA: TGTGCCAGCCGACAGGGAAATAATTCACCCCTCCACTTT.

V usage is TRBV19 and J usage is TRBJ2-1, with 8 bases matching TRBD1. The CDR3 consists of 13 residues. Losses at the gene ends were 8 bases for V and 2 bases for J; bases not matched to a gene: 2. Germline CDR1 LNHDA, CDR2 SQIVND (reference sequence). The CDR3 nucleotides read TGTGCCAGTTCCAGGGGGCCCTACAATGAGCAGTTCTTC. It codes for CASSRGPYNEQFF.

A few counts support this clone. The genes are TRBV20-1 and TRBJ2-1, with D hard to call. The V gene's germline CDR1 is DFQATT and CDR2 SNEGSKA (reference sequence). There are 11 residues in the CDR3. Trimming took 1 base from V and 12 from J, leaving 10 bases between them. CDR3 DNA: TGCAGTGCTAGAGCCAATTCGGGGCAGTTCTTC. Protein sequence: CSARANSGQFF.

The chain recombines TRBV15 with TRBJ1-1; tentative D call: TRBD1 (5 bases). The length of the CDR3 is 17 residues. The germline V gene encodes CDR1 LNHNV and CDR2 YYDKDF (reference sequence). Between the trimmed V and J ends, which lost 7 bases and 3 bases, there was a span of 24 bases. CDR3 DNA sequence: TGTGCCACCACCCCCACCGGGGGACCCACCGCCGACACTGAAGCTTTCTTT. It translates to CATTPTGGPTADTEAFF.

This chain connects TRBV7-6 to TRBJ2-5, with D hard to call. Germline CDR1 reads SGHVS; CDR2 reads FNYEAQ. The CDR3 has 12 residues. V was shortened by 5 bases and J by 4 bases, with 8 bases between the two germline ends. CDR3 nucleotides: TGTGCCAGCAGCCCGCGCATAGAGACCCAGTACTTC. Protein: CASSPRIETQYF.

This clone has a handful of counts. V usage is TRBV19 and J usage is TRBJ2-7; 11 positions agree with TRBD1. The CDR3 contains 17 residues. CDR1 is LNHDA, CDR2 SQIVND, per germline (reference sequence). The V and J ends lost 5 bases and 3 bases, in that order; junction bases with no gene match: 12. The CDR3 loop is CASSLSSGTGGIYEQYF. In DNA form, the CDR3 reads TGTGCCAGTAGTCTAAGCTCCGGGACAGGGGGGATCTACGAGCAGTACTTC.

The chain couples TRBV27 to TRBJ2-1; tentative D call: TRBD1 (6 bases). This CDR3 comprises 15 residues. CDR1 MNHEY and CDR2 SMNVEV come from the germline V gene (reference sequence). Trimming took off 3 bases at V and 5 bases at J, with 14 bases between the two ends. The CDR3 sequence is CASSFQTGGHNEQFF. CDR3 sequence (DNA): TGTGCCAGCAGTTTCCAGACAGGAGGACACAATGAGCAGTTCTTC.

The V gene is TRBV7-9, the J gene TRBJ2-2; the match to TRBD2 covers 10 bases. V shed 2 bases and J 6 bases; nucleotides not matched to a gene: 9. Germline CDR1 SEHNR, CDR2 FQNEAQ (reference sequence). The CDR3 covers 17 residues. The CDR3 DNA reads TGTGCCAGCAGCTTACCTACCGGGACTAGCGTCGCCGGGGAGCTGTTTTTT. This gives the protein CASSLPTGTSVAGELFF.

CDR3 bases: TGTGCCAGCAGTTACAACGCAGGTTCGGTGAACACTGAAGCTTTCTTT. Translated: CASSYNAGSVNTEAFF. The chain links TRBV6-5 to TRBJ1-1; D unresolved. This CDR3 is 16 amino acids long. V was cut by 2 bases and J by 0 bases, with 13 bases left in between. The germline gives CDR1 MNHEY, CDR2 SVGAGI.

This chain links TRBV11-2 with TRBJ2-7, with 12 bases matching TRBD2. CDR1 SGHAT and CDR2 FQNNGV come from the germline V gene. The CDR3 totals 16 residues. The V segment lost 3 bases and the J segment 0 bases; nucleotides outside the gene matches: 3. Written as DNA, the CDR3 is TGTGCCAGCAGCTTGGGACTAGCGGGTGGCTCCTACGAGCAGTACTTC. It yields the protein CASSLGLAGGSYEQYF.